Presented here are 22 T cell receptor beta chains from one specimen sequenced in a study of post-analysis software for immune sequencing data (dated by TCRdb to between 2015 and 2016). The paper's findings and limits, for the study overall: Significantly higher frequencies in patients than in controls were found for five TRBV segments, including TRBV5-6, TRBV5-1 and TRBV20-1.

Libraries were constructed by PCR. Reads for this sample came from an Illumina HiSeq 2500. To reduce PCR and sequencing biases, unique molecular identifiers were built into the TCR beta cDNA libraries. In TCRdb, the public reads were trimmed at Q25 with fastp and aligned with MiXCR, with productive beta chains retained. Each entry merges the rows of one CDR3 protein and shows their most common DNA and genes. The sample yields hundreds of thousands of distinct CDR3 sequences; approximately 59% were counted once. Approximately 10% of the sample is held by the ten biggest clonotypes. No antigen is known for these receptors. Sequenced: blood. The receptors were sampled from a girl under 10 years old with multiple sclerosis.

The genes are TRBV7-9 and TRBJ2-1; 8 bases line up with TRBD1. With 4 bases clipped from V and 0 bases from J, the junction kept 5 bases outside the gene matches. The germline CDR1 and CDR2 sequences are SEHNR and FQNEAQ (reference sequence). This CDR3 has 16 residues. CDR3 sequence: CASSSGQGHSYNEQFF. CDR3 DNA sequence: TGTGCCAGCAGCTCCGGACAGGGACACTCCTACAATGAGCAGTTCTTC.

This chain links TRBV27 with TRBJ1-5; 8 bases line up with TRBD1. The CDR3 is 16 amino acids. Trimming removed 6 bases from V and 7 bases from J; junction bases left unmatched: 14. Germline V gene sequence: CDR1 MNHEY, CDR2 SMNVEV (reference sequence). CDR3 sequence: CASSPDRAPGYQPQHF. CDR3 sequence (DNA): TGTGCCAGCAGCCCGGACAGGGCGCCGGGCTACCAGCCCCAGCATTTT.

Here the CDR3 reads CASSPAGGGRYEQYF. Here the CDR3 DNA reads TGTGCCAGCAGCCCGGCAGGGGGAGGGAGGTACGAGCAGTACTTC. The V call is TRBV7-2, the J call TRBJ2-7; either TRBD1 or TRBD2 may fit D (7 bases each). CDR3 length equals 15 residues. CDR1 SGHTA and CDR2 FQGNSA come from the germline V gene. V was pared by 5 bases and J by 4 bases, with 18 bases between.

The genes are TRBV6-5 and TRBJ1-4; unclear D gene. The CDR3 runs 12 residues. Germline loops: CDR1 MNHEY, CDR2 SVGAGI. The V end was cut by 6 bases, the J end by 11 bases, with 13 bases between. The CDR3 region is CASSPALGKLFF. For the CDR3, the DNA is TGTGCCAGCAGCCCGGCTCTCGGGAAACTGTTTTTT.

This sequence joins TRBV20-1 and TRBJ2-5, with TRBD2 matching over 14 bases. The CDR3 contains 16 residues. The V gene end was trimmed by 3 bases and the J gene end by 5 bases; junction bases not matched to a gene: 8. In germline, CDR1 is DFQATT, CDR2 SNEGSKA (reference sequence). CDR3 nucleotide sequence: TGCAGTGCTAGTAGGGGGACTAGCGGGAGTAGGGAGACCCAGTACTTC. This gives the protein CSASRGTSGSRETQYF.

This chain joins TRBV12-3 or TRBV12-4 and TRBJ2-1; 14 bases align to TRBD2. The CDR3 runs to 15 residues. V was clipped by 3 bases and J by 8 bases; unmatched bases: 3. The CDR3 here is CASSLTSGRGDEQFF. The CDR3 DNA reads as TGTGCCAGCAGTTTGACTAGCGGGAGGGGTGATGAGCAGTTCTTC.

The chain uses TRBV7-2 and TRBJ2-5; D not certain. The V and J ends lost 0 bases and 1 base respectively, with 9 bases between them. The V gene's germline CDR1 is SGHTA and CDR2 FQGNSA. The CDR3 is made up of 15 amino acids. The CDR3 spells CASSLAQNTQETQYF. For the CDR3, the DNA is TGTGCCAGCAGCTTAGCGCAAAATACCCAAGAGACCCAGTACTTC.

This clonotype has only a few counts. The chain is built from TRBV29-1 and TRBJ2-5, with unresolved D. The CDR3 loop spans 12 amino acids. CDR1 and CDR2 (germline): SQVTM, ANQGSEA. V was cut by 3 bases and J by 4 bases, with 9 bases left in between. The DNA of the CDR3 is TGCAGCGTTGAGGGGATAGGAGAGACCCAGTACTTC. The encoded protein is CSVEGIGETQYF.

The chain combines TRBV20-1 with TRBJ2-7; D is tentatively TRBD1 or TRBD2 (5 bases each). The CDR3 has 13 amino acids. Trimming cost V 6 bases and J 0 bases, with 12 bases left between them. Germline CDR1 and CDR2: DFQATT and SNEGSKA (reference sequence). The DNA for the CDR3 is TGCAGTGCGTGGGACCTCAACTCCTACGAGCAGTACTTC. This encodes CSAWDLNSYEQYF.

The J gene is TRBJ2-5, the V gene TRBV7-2, with TRBD2 identical over 8 bases. CDR3 size: 16 residues. Germline assignment: CDR1 SGHTA and CDR2 FQGNSA. The J segment lost 5 bases and the V segment lost 5 bases, leaving 13 bases of the junction unmatched. CDR3 protein: CASSKGAGGRGETQYF. The CDR3 bases are TGTGCCAGCAGCAAAGGGGCGGGGGGTCGTGGGGAGACCCAGTACTTC. The variable domain in full, completed from reference TRBV7-2 and TRBJ2-5, reads GAGVSQSPSNKVTEKGKDVELRCDPISGHTALYWYRQSLGQGLEFLIYFQGNSAPDKSGLPSDRFSAERTGGSVSTLTIQRTQQEDSAVYLCASSKGAGGRGETQYFGPGTRLLVL.

This clonotype was detected ten times or more. The chain uses TRBV29-1 and TRBJ2-5, with 7 nucleotides matching TRBD2. V gave up 4 bases and J gave up 11 bases; unmatched junction bases: 10. Germline CDR1 is SQVTM and CDR2 is ANQGSEA. The CDR3 totals 12 residues. DNA of the CDR3: TGCAGCGTTGCTACGGGAGGTGGGGAGCAGTACTTC. It yields the protein CSVATGGGEQYF. Based on the CDR3 plus reference TRBV29-1 and TRBJ2-5, the full variable domain is SAVISQKPSRDICQRGTSLTIQCQVDSQVTMMFWYRQQPGQSLTLIATANQGSEATYESGFVIDKFPISRPNLTFSTLTVSNMSPEDSSIYLCSVATGGGEQYFGPGTRLLVL.

The V call is TRBV10-2, the J call TRBJ2-3; 9 bases line up with TRBD2. The CDR3 extends over 18 amino acids. The germline gives CDR1 WSHSY, CDR2 SAAADI. With 0 bases clipped from V and 5 bases from J, the junction kept 12 bases outside the gene matches. The CDR3 loop is CASSESWGAGGIGDTQYF. The CDR3 DNA sequence: TGCGCCAGCAGTGAGTCGTGGGGAGCGGGGGGAATCGGAGATACGCAGTATTTT.

The V call is TRBV6-5, the J call TRBJ2-1; D may be TRBD2 (5 bases). Germline lookup yields CDR1 MNHEY and CDR2 SVGAGI. There are 15 residues in the CDR3. With 9 bases removed from V and 3 bases from J, the gap between germline ends came to 18 bases. The CDR3: CASLRIYGDYNEQFF. In nucleotides, the CDR3 is TGTGCCAGTTTGCGTATTTACGGGGACTACAATGAGCAGTTCTTC.

This rearrangement joins TRBV29-1 to TRBJ1-1; 9 positions match TRBD1. The germline V gene has CDR1 SQVTM and CDR2 ANQGSEA. The junction had 9 bases not matched to a gene; V was cut back by 6 bases and J by 1 base. The CDR3 is 15 residues long. Here the CDR3 reads CSVPGTGFENTEAFF. Written as DNA, the CDR3 is TGCAGCGTCCCCGGGACAGGGTTTGAGAACACTGAAGCTTTCTTT.

The chain has TRBV7-9 and TRBJ2-7; 16 bases line up with TRBD2. The V gene end was trimmed by 5 bases and the J gene end by 3 bases; junction bases not matched to a gene: 13. The CDR3 sequence is 19 residues long. Germline assignment: CDR1 SEHNR and CDR2 FQNEAQ (reference sequence). CDR3 sequence (DNA): TGTGCCAGCAGCCCATCGGGGACTAGCGGGAGGGGATCCTTCTACGAGCAGTACTTC. The encoded protein is CASSPSGTSGRGSFYEQYF.

This clonotype was seen only a few times. J is TRBJ2-7 and V is TRBV6-5; weak D call: TRBD2 (6 bases). This CDR3 has 13 residues. Germline assignment: CDR1 MNHEY and CDR2 SVGAGI. V lost 7 bases and J 2 bases, leaving 12 bases between the germline ends. Here the CDR3 reads CASNGGGTYEQYF. The CDR3 DNA sequence: TGTGCCAGCAACGGGGGTGGAACCTACGAGCAGTACTTC.

This clonotype was counted only a few times. The chain uses TRBV29-1 and TRBJ1-4; a weak D match, TRBD1 (6 bases). The germline gives CDR1 SQVTM, CDR2 ANQGSEA. The CDR3 extends over 16 amino acids. V lost 3 bases and J lost 10, with 24 bases in between. The CDR3 region has the DNA TGCAGCGTTGACCCCGGACAGCCGCCTGAAGGGGGAAAACTGTTTTTT. This codes for CSVDPGQPPEGGKLFF.

This clonotype was seen only a few times. The chain has TRBV5-1 and TRBJ1-2; the match to TRBD1 covers 12 bases. V was pared by 4 bases and J by 3 bases, with 10 bases of the junction left unmatched. Looked up from germline, CDR1 is SGHRS and CDR2 is YFSETQ. This CDR3 spans 17 amino acids. CDR3 bases: TGCGCCAGCAGCCCCCAGCCGGGACAGGGGGCCGACTATGGCTACACCTTC. Translating gives CASSPQPGQGADYGYTF. Together with reference TRBV5-1 and TRBJ1-2, the CDR3 gives the full variable domain: KAGVTQTPRYLIKTRGQQVTLSCSPISGHRSVSWYQQTPGQGLQFLFEYFSETQRNKGNFPGRFSGRQFSNSRSEMNVSTLELGDSALYLCASSPQPGQGADYGYTFGSGTRLTVV.

This clonotype was seen a few times. The rearrangement joins TRBV6-2 or TRBV6-3 to TRBJ2-7; 13 bases are shared with TRBD2. The CDR3 is 15 amino acids. Germline-derived CDR1 and CDR2 are MNHEY and SVGEGT. V lost 5 bases, J lost 5 bases, and 6 bases stayed unmatched. This chain's CDR3 is CASSPGLAGVHEQYF. Written as DNA, the CDR3 is TGTGCCAGCAGTCCCGGACTAGCGGGAGTCCACGAGCAGTACTTC.

J is TRBJ2-5 and V is TRBV7-2; D not resolved. CDR3 length: 15 amino acids. The V end lost 1 base, the J end lost 3 bases, and 12 bases lay between the germline ends. Germline loops: CDR1 SGHTA, CDR2 FQGNSA. The CDR3 DNA sequence: TGTGCCAGCAGCTTAGGCGCAGGTTTAGAAGAGACCCAGTACTTC. This sequence encodes CASSLGAGLEETQYF.

The chain recombines TRBV6-4 with TRBJ2-1, with D perhaps TRBD2 (5 bases). The CDR3 has 17 amino acids. The germline gives CDR1 MRHNA, CDR2 SNTAGT. Trimming left V 2 bases short and J 5 bases short, with 19 bases between. The CDR3 DNA reads as TGTGCCAGCAGTGACCACCTTATCCTAAGCGGAGACAATGAGCAGTTCTTC. Translated: CASSDHLILSGDNEQFF.

In this sample, this clonotype turned up many times. The V gene is TRBV29-1, the J gene TRBJ2-1, with 8 bases identical to TRBD1. CDR1 SQVTM and CDR2 ANQGSEA come from the germline V gene. V trimming: 3 bases; J trimming: 1 base; junction bases outside the gene matches: 5. The CDR3 runs to 15 residues. The CDR3 DNA reads TGCAGCGTTGATGGGGGGACAGGTTCCTACAATGAGCAGTTCTTC. Translating it yields CSVDGGTGSYNEQFF.